What follows are 20 T cell receptor beta chains derived from one specimen sequenced in a study of blood T cell repertoires in COVID-19. The table came from immunoSEQ multiplex PCR; TCRdb's copy has only in-frame clones and leaves some out. The sample yields 150,000 or so clones, 84% seen once. Sequenced material: peripheral blood. The receptor source for this set is a human donor in a cohort sampled during active COVID-19.

The gene calls are TRBV10-3 and TRBJ1-2; 7 nucleotides agree with TRBD1. The germline CDR1 and CDR2 sequences are ENHRY and SYGVKD. The V gene end was trimmed by 5 bases and the J gene end by 7 bases; junction bases not matched to a gene: 13. This CDR3 is 15 amino acids long. CDR3 sequence: CAISSLSEGGFGYTF. DNA for the CDR3: TGTGCCATCAGTTCTCTCTCTGAAGGGGGCTTTGGCTACACCTTC.

In this sample, this clone turned up once. This chain connects TRBV12-5 to TRBJ2-5; D gene ambiguous. This CDR3 is 14 amino acids long. V was cut by 3 bases and J by 5 bases, with 13 bases left in between. CDR1 LGHNT and CDR2 FRNRAP come from the germline V gene. The CDR3 region has the DNA TGTGCTAGTGGTTTTAAGACGGAGAAGGAGACCCAGTACTTC. Its protein is CASGFKTEKETQYF.

This chain uses TRBV28 with TRBJ1-2, with a weak D call TRBD1 (6 bases). Deletions cut 5 bases from V and 7 bases from J, with 20 bases between. There are 15 residues in the CDR3. The germline gives CDR1 MDHEN, CDR2 SYDVKM. This CDR3 is CASSLPRPGESGYTF. CDR3 nucleotides: TGTGCCAGCAGTCTCCCCCGGCCAGGGGAGAGTGGCTACACCTTC.

This chain connects TRBV5-6 to TRBJ1-1; D not certain. V lost 3 bases and J 7 bases, leaving 7 bases between the germline ends. The germline V gene encodes CDR1 SGHDT and CDR2 YYEEEE. This CDR3 contains 11 residues. The CDR3 loop is CASSSLVEAFF. The CDR3 DNA reads as TGTGCCAGCAGCTCCCTCGTTGAAGCTTTCTTT.

This chain uses TRBV5-1 with TRBJ1-1; TRBD1 is a possible D gene (5 bases). V gave up 0 bases and J gave up 0 bases, with 12 bases separating them. Looked up from germline, CDR1 is SGHRS and CDR2 is YFSETQ. This CDR3 comprises 16 residues. This chain's CDR3 is CASSLEGPPMNTEAFF. CDR3 coding DNA: TGCGCCAGCAGCTTGGAGGGGCCTCCTATGAACACTGAAGCTTTCTTT.

The chain recombines TRBV19 with TRBJ2-5, with D possibly being TRBD2 (6 bases). CDR3 size: 15 residues. Per germline, CDR1 LNHDA and CDR2 SQIVND (reference sequence). Between the trimmed V and J ends, which lost 5 bases and 5 bases, there was a span of 18 bases. The CDR3 bases are TGTGCCAGTAGTCGCCCCGGGACTCGCGGGGAGACCCAGTACTTC. This encodes CASSRPGTRGETQYF.

V usage is TRBV5-1 and J usage is TRBJ2-5, with 8 positions matching TRBD2. CDR3 size: 16 residues. Trimming took 0 bases from V and 5 from J; bases not matched to a gene: 9. The germline gives CDR1 SGHRS, CDR2 YFSETQ. As DNA, the CDR3 is TGCGCCAGCAGCTTGGCCGCTAGCGGGTTTTGGGAGACCCAGTACTTC. Its translation is CASSLAASGFWETQYF.

The genes are TRBV5-1 and TRBJ2-7; TRBD1 aligns across 7 bases. With 0 bases clipped from V and 3 bases from J, the junction kept 12 bases outside the gene matches. Germline V CDR1 and CDR2: SGHRS, YFSETQ. The CDR3 spans 17 residues. The CDR3 loop is CASSLGLTGAINYEQYF. The DNA of the CDR3 is TGCGCCAGCAGCTTGGGACTTACAGGGGCAATCAACTACGAGCAGTACTTC.

The chain recombines TRBV19 with TRBJ2-7; 9 nucleotides match TRBD1. V gave up 4 bases and J gave up 0 bases; unmatched junction bases: 4. CDR3 length equals 15 residues. The germline V gene has CDR1 LNHDA and CDR2 SQIVND (reference sequence). Here the CDR3 reads CASSSPGQGSYEQYF. The CDR3 DNA follows: TGTGCCAGTAGTAGCCCGGGACAGGGCTCCTACGAGCAGTACTTC.

The rearrangement uses TRBV6-6 and TRBJ1-5, with 8 bases fitting TRBD1. Germline V gene lookup returns CDR1 MNHNY and CDR2 SVGAGI (reference sequence). This CDR3 has 17 residues. J was trimmed by 1 base and V by 5 bases; bases with no gene match: 10. The CDR3 coding sequence is TGTGCCAGCAGTCCTATACAGGGGGGCATGAGCAATCAGCCCCAGCATTTT. It encodes CASSPIQGGMSNQPQHF.

This chain connects TRBV10-1 to TRBJ2-3; D is perhaps TRBD2 (6 bases). Germline CDR1 is WNHNN and CDR2 is SYGVQD (reference sequence). V was pared by 3 bases and J by 0 bases, with 10 bases between. The CDR3 sequence is 15 residues long. For the CDR3, the DNA is TGCGCCAGCAGTGATAATAGCGGAAGCACAGATACGCAGTATTTT. This gives the protein CASSDNSGSTDTQYF.

The rearrangement joins TRBV29-1 to TRBJ1-1; D may be TRBD1 (6 bases). The germline gives CDR1 SQVTM, CDR2 ANQGSEA. CDR3 length: 13 residues. V was cut by 7 bases and J by 3 bases, with 15 bases left in between. The CDR3 bases are TGCAGCGGTAGGGGGGGCTTGGACACTGAAGCTTTCTTT. It specifies CSGRGGLDTEAFF.

The chain links TRBV19 to TRBJ2-5; 7 nucleotides align to TRBD1. This CDR3 region has 16 residues. Germline trimming cut 5 bases from V and 5 bases from J; bases unmatched to any gene: 14. The germline CDR1 and CDR2 sequences are LNHDA and SQIVND (reference sequence). The chain's CDR3 is CASSLRPGQIGETQYF. The CDR3 coding sequence is TGTGCCAGTAGTCTCCGTCCGGGACAGATAGGGGAGACCCAGTACTTC.

The V and J genes are TRBV4-3 and TRBJ1-6, with 7 bases fitting TRBD1. CDR1 LGHNA and CDR2 YSLEER come from the germline V gene. V trimming: 3 bases; J trimming: 9 bases; junction bases outside the gene matches: 8. There are 15 residues in the CDR3. The CDR3 is CASSQRGRRGSPLHF. CDR3 nucleotide sequence: TGCGCCAGCAGCCAGAGGGGGCGAAGAGGTTCACCCCTCCACTTT.

With regard to this clone: Other DNA sequences in this sample translate to the same CDR3. J is TRBJ2-7 and V is TRBV20-1; 8 nucleotides agree with TRBD1. The junction had 3 bases not matched to a gene; V was cut back by 4 bases and J by 7 bases. The CDR3 is 11 amino acids. Germline CDR1 DFQATT, CDR2 SNEGSKA (reference sequence). The CDR3, as DNA: TGCAGTGCTACAGGGGGCGGGGAGCAGTACTTC. Translation: CSATGGGEQYF.

This sequence joins TRBV5-1 and TRBJ2-3; possibly TRBD1 for D (6 bases). Germline lookup yields CDR1 SGHRS and CDR2 YFSETQ. The germline V and J ends were trimmed by 0 bases and 6 bases, with 11 bases remaining between them. The CDR3 is made up of 14 amino acids. CDR3 region: CASSLAGARDTQYF. The CDR3 region has the DNA TGCGCCAGCAGCTTGGCAGGGGCTAGGGATACGCAGTATTTT.

This chain connects TRBV7-2 to TRBJ2-3, with D tentatively TRBD1 (6 bases). Germline loops: CDR1 SGHTA, CDR2 FQGNSA. V was pared by 5 bases and J by 1 base, with 22 bases between. This CDR3 is built from 18 residues. CDR3 bases: TGTGCCAGCAGCCCCCGAACGGTCGTTGGGGGCCGCACAGATACGCAGTATTTT. It is translated as CASSPRTVVGGRTDTQYF.

The V call is TRBV7-9, the J call TRBJ1-2, with 7 bases matching TRBD1. Germline V gives CDR1 SEHNR, CDR2 FQNEAQ (reference sequence). J lost 7 bases, V lost 7 bases, and 9 bases had no gene match. This CDR3 spans 13 amino acids. In DNA, the CDR3 is TGTGCCAGCACCACGACAGGGTATAGTGGCTACACCTTC. Its protein product is CASTTTGYSGYTF.

This rearrangement joins TRBV20-1 to TRBJ1-6, with unresolved D. CDR1 and CDR2 (germline): DFQATT, SNEGSKA (reference sequence). Trimming removed 3 bases from V and 8 bases from J, with 11 bases in between. CDR3 size: 13 residues. CDR3 amino acids: CSASPGGYSPLHF. The DNA for the CDR3 is TGCAGTGCTAGTCCGGGTGGTTATTCACCCCTCCACTTT.

The gene calls are TRBV4-1 and TRBJ2-7; D is undetermined. There are 13 residues in the CDR3. Trimming left V 0 bases short and J 6 bases short, with 9 bases between. The germline CDR1 and CDR2 sequences are MGHRA and YSYEKL. The CDR3 sequence is CASSQDQVGEQYF. The CDR3 nucleotides are TGCGCCAGCAGCCAAGATCAGGTAGGCGAGCAGTACTTC.